This T cell receptor beta chain was identified during a study of blood T cell repertoires in COVID-19 (dated by TCRdb to 2018 to 2021). For the wider study: Samples covering the acute and convalescent phases of COVID-19 were provided by collaborators in the United States, Italy and Spain. Sample metadata almost always included a de-identified subject ID, COVID-19 status, age in years and sex. Where HLA class I and class II types were available, the types were taken from metadata supplied by the sample provider, not from assay-based typing. Samples were obtained from the ongoing ImmuneRACE study (first 160 participants) and from about 1,300 subjects provided by 6 global collaborators. The repertoires were made available in a free public database intended to serve as a resource for research on the immune response to SARS-CoV-2. Deeply sampled blood TCRbeta repertoires from subjects exposed to, actively infected with, or recovered from COVID-19 were included in the dataset. The prospective study material was composed of cDNA or gDNA derived from T cells, B-cell-depleted T cells, or PBMCs. Summary of the overall study and its limitations: The quantity of clinical and demographic metadata differed by source and by participant and was supplied without curation.

Another Seattle source contributed samples from volunteer blood donors who had recovered from COVID-19. Whole blood was collected in K2EDTA tubes by collaborating institutions according to the institutions' own protocols. For TCRbeta analysis, collaborator samples were shipped as frozen whole blood, as isolated PBMCs, or as DNA extracted from either sample type. V loses 3 bases of germline sequence and J loses 4 bases, and the interval between the two ends is 10 bases. CDR1 and CDR2 are drawn from the germline V gene: SNHLY, FYNNEI. Counted from cysteine to phenylalanine, this CDR3 has 14 amino acids. CDR3 DNA is the only sequence kept; it has 42 bases, read in frame from the first base. About this clone: The antigen it binds to is not known. It has no much larger one-base neighbor in the sample; base qualities were not kept.

The immunoSEQ Assay, a bias-controlled multiplex PCR, was used to amplify TCRbeta CDR3 regions from genomic DNA. In the source study's methods: Within the assay, amplification of reference gene primers was used to estimate how many nucleated cells each sample contained. To quantify the absolute abundance of each unique TCRbeta CDR3 rearrangement, sequence reads were collapsed and filtered. For each sample, productive Simpson clonality was calculated as the square root of Simpson's diversity index across productive rearrangements. TCRdb's version of the immuneACCESS table is confined to in-frame rearrangements and falls short of the full clone set. An unresolved V gene accounts for under half of the shortfall where checked; the remainder is of unknown origin. Clonal size and the V and J genes are those of that table, whereas D and trimming came from the DNA. In this sample the table shows 200,000 to 250,000 clones, roughly nine tenths of which occur a single time. Of the sample, roughly 12% is held by the ten largest clones.

The receptor was derived from a woman aged 18-30 years who had recovered from COVID-19. The sample was peripheral blood. The rearranged segments are TRBV2 and TRBJ1-3; the D gene is perhaps TRBD1, on 6 matching bases. The DNA reads as follows: TGTGCCAGCAGTGACTGGGGGCGAGGAAACACCATATATTTT. Translation gives CASSDWGRGNTIYF. Supplemented by the reference TRBV2 and TRBJ1-3 proteins around the CDR3, the complete variable domain is EPEVTQTPSHQVTQMGQEVILRCVPISNHLYFYWYRQILGQKVEFLVSFYNNEISEKSEIFDDQFSVERPDGSNFTLKIRSTKLEDSAMYFCASSDWGRGNTIYFGEGSWLTVV.